The rows below give T cell receptor beta chains drawn from one sample of a study of T cell clones after liver transplantation. Data came from immunoSEQ multiplex PCR; TCRdb stores just in-frame clones and leaves some out. Seen here are tens of thousands of clones, roughly 85% observed once, and the top ten hold around 0.5%. The sequences come from CD4+ T cells from blood, collected 45 to 47 months after liver transplant. Every receptor here comes from a human patient who received a liver transplant. The graft donor may be the source of some T cells. CDR3s include the opening cysteine and the closing phenylalanine or tryptophan. Fields, in order: D gene, V gene, J gene, clone size, CDR3 protein, CDR3 DNA. A D gene is named only where the DNA matches it firmly. Size is omitted from some rows. Given values are once, few, many or a class for expanded clones.

TRBD2	TRBV7-2	TRBJ2-2	few	CASSSPGLAGGGSGELFF	TGTGCCAGCAGCTCCCCGGGTCTAGCGGGAGGAGGGAGCGGGGAGCTGTTTTTT
TRBD1	TRBV5-1	TRBJ1-4	.	CASSSGQGNEKLFF	TGCGCCAGCAGCTCGGGACAGGGGAATGAAAAACTGTTTTTT
TRBD1	TRBV13	TRBJ2-7	.	CASSYLGGQGWYEQYF	TGTGCCAGCAGCTACCTAGGGGGACAGGGATGGTACGAGCAGTACTTC
TRBD1	TRBV5-4	TRBJ1-3	.	CASSLEQGVGNTIYF	TGTGCCAGCAGCTTGGAACAGGGGGTTGGAAACACCATATATTTT
TRBD2	TRBV10-1	TRBJ2-5	.	CASSQKTSGRRMGRGETQYF	TGCGCCAGCAGTCAAAAGACTAGCGGGAGGAGGATGGGCCGGGGAGAGACCCAGTACTTC
TRBD1	TRBV6-5	TRBJ1-5	few	CASSLGTGYQPQHF	TGTGCCAGCAGTCTCGGGACAGGCTATCAGCCCCAGCATTTT
.	TRBV10-3	TRBJ1-5	.	CAIRTGPGSNQPQHF	TGTGCCATCAGGACAGGTCCGGGTAGCAATCAGCCCCAGCATTTT
.	TRBV2	TRBJ2-7	.	CATWDGAYEQYF	TGTGCCACATGGGACGGAGCCTACGAGCAGTACTTC
.	TRBV7-2	TRBJ1-5	.	CASSLGETKPQHF	TGTGCCAGCAGCTTAGGGGAAACGAAGCCCCAGCATTTT
.	TRBV10-3	TRBJ2-3	.	CAISGLADTQYF	TGTGCCATCAGTGGCCTGGCAGATACGCAGTATTTT
TRBD1	TRBV19	TRBJ1-4	once	CASSRTGGWNEKLFF	TGTGCCAGTAGTAGAACAGGGGGATGGAATGAAAAACTGTTTTTT
.	TRBV28	TRBJ2-1	.	CASSWNPSSYNEQFF	TGTGCCAGCAGTTGGAACCCGAGCTCCTACAATGAGCAGTTCTTC
.	TRBV18	TRBJ2-5	.	CASAALGGETQYF	TGTGCCAGTGCCGCATTGGGGGGAGAGACCCAGTACTTC
TRBD1	TRBV5-1	TRBJ2-2	once	CASRGTGITGELFF	TGCGCCAGCAGGGGGACAGGGATCACCGGGGAGCTGTTTTTT
TRBD2	TRBV6-1	TRBJ2-7	.	CASNSGRGYEQYF	TGTGCCAGCAATAGCGGGAGAGGGTACGAGCAGTACTTC
.	TRBV10-2	TRBJ1-1	.	CASRIRPETEAFF	TGCGCCAGCAGAATAAGACCTGAAACTGAAGCTTTCTTT
.	TRBV1	TRBJ2-1	once	CTSRLGLAFHEQFF	TGCACCAGCAGGTTGGGACTAGCTTTCCATGAGCAGTTCTTC
.	TRBV5-5	TRBJ2-1	.	CASSSVNVYNEQFF	TGTGCCAGCAGCTCCGTAAATGTGTACAATGAGCAGTTCTTC
.	TRBV28	TRBJ2-3	.	CASTQFGTDTQYF	TGTGCCAGCACCCAGTTCGGAACAGATACGCAGTATTTT
.	TRBV11-3	TRBJ1-1	.	CASSYRFGTEAFF	TGTGCCAGCAGCTATCGATTTGGGACTGAAGCTTTCTTT
.	TRBV5-4	TRBJ2-2	.	CASSSASSSRRNTGELFF	TGTGCCAGCAGCTCGGCATCTTCTTCCAGGAGGAACACCGGGGAGCTGTTTTTT
TRBD1	TRBV10-1	TRBJ1-2	.	CASSESKRGPGYTF	TGCGCCAGCAGTGAGTCGAAAAGGGGGCCTGGCTACACCTTC
TRBD1	TRBV18	TRBJ2-2	few	CASSPRTGASTGELFF	TGTGCCAGCTCACCTCGGACAGGGGCCTCCACCGGGGAGCTGTTTTTT
.	TRBV7-2	TRBJ2-2	.	CASSLGLNTGELFF	TGTGCCAGCAGCTTAGGATTAAACACCGGGGAGCTGTTTTTT
.	TRBV4-2	TRBJ2-5	.	CASSQALSGQETQYF	TGTGCCAGCAGCCAAGCTCTCAGCGGGCAAGAGACCCAGTACTTC
.	TRBV5-1	TRBJ1-1	.	CASSLGILNTEAFF	TGCGCCAGCAGCTTGGGGATTTTGAACACTGAAGCTTTCTTT
TRBD2	TRBV6-1	TRBJ2-3	few	CASSEGLAGADTQYF	TGTGCCAGCAGTGAAGGGCTAGCGGGAGCGGATACGCAGTATTTT
.	TRBV30	TRBJ1-1	few	CAWSQSPQAGGFF	TGTGCCTGGAGTCAATCCCCTCAGGCGGGGGGTTTCTTT
.	TRBV5-1	TRBJ2-7	.	CASSLVTGHEQYF	TGCGCCAGCAGCTTGGTTACAGGCCACGAGCAGTACTTC
.	TRBV28	TRBJ1-1	.	CASTAPGQNTEAFF	TGTGCCAGCACTGCACCGGGACAGAACACTGAAGCTTTCTTT
TRBD1	TRBV5-4	TRBJ1-1	once	CASSTGTGDDTEAFF	TGTGCCAGCAGCACAGGGACAGGGGACGACACTGAAGCTTTCTTT
.	TRBV5-1	TRBJ2-5	once	CASSLEETQYF	TGCGCCAGCAGCTTAGAAGAGACCCAGTACTTC
TRBD1	TRBV29-1	TRBJ1-3	.	CSARDRASSGNTIYF	TGCAGCGCCAGGGACAGGGCCAGCTCTGGAAACACCATATATTTT
.	TRBV4-2	TRBJ2-3	.	CASSQVRHGDTQYF	TGTGCCAGCAGCCAAGTCCGGCATGGAGATACGCAGTATTTT
TRBD1	TRBV6-1	TRBJ1-5	.	CASSVFRRGQGNQPQHF	TGTGCCAGCAGTGTCTTTCGGAGAGGACAGGGTAATCAGCCCCAGCATTTT
TRBD1	TRBV6-6	TRBJ2-2	.	CASSYVGGMAGELFF	TGTGCCAGCAGTTACGTAGGGGGCATGGCCGGGGAGCTGTTTTTT
TRBD1	TRBV19	TRBJ1-2	.	CASSPPDRAGGYTF	TGTGCCAGTAGTCCGCCGGACAGGGCAGGAGGCTACACCTTC
.	TRBV2	TRBJ1-5	medium-sized	CASMRDTNQPQHF	TGTGCCAGCATGCGGGACACCAATCAGCCCCAGCATTTT
TRBD1	TRBV5-4	TRBJ1-2	.	CASSPGQNYGYTF	TGTGCCAGCAGCCCGGGACAGAACTATGGCTACACCTTC
.	TRBV2	TRBJ2-3	.	CASARDSTDTQYF	TGTGCCAGCGCGCGGGACAGCACAGATACGCAGTATTTT
.	TRBV20-1	TRBJ1-1	once	CSACANTEAFF	TGCAGTGCTTGCGCGAACACTGAAGCTTTCTTT
TRBD2	TRBV11-2	TRBJ2-7	.	CASSSLSGRGQYEQYF	TGTGCCAGCAGCTCCCTCAGCGGGAGGGGTCAATACGAGCAGTACTTC
TRBD2	TRBV5-1	TRBJ2-3	.	CASSFGLAGESDTQYF	TGCGCCAGCAGCTTTGGACTAGCGGGAGAATCAGATACGCAGTATTTT
TRBD2	TRBV19	TRBJ2-7	.	CASSINAGDRSHEQYF	TGTGCCAGTAGTATTAATGCGGGAGATCGCAGCCACGAGCAGTACTTC
.	TRBV7-2	TRBJ1-1	few	CASRVQGYTEAFF	TGTGCCAGCAGAGTACAGGGCTACACTGAAGCTTTCTTT
.	TRBV28	TRBJ2-7	.	CASRGGGAAPREQYF	TGTGCCAGCAGGGGAGGGGGGGCCGCGCCGCGGGAGCAGTACTTC
.	TRBV27	TRBJ2-7	.	CASSLSSGNEQYF	TGTGCCAGCAGTTTATCTTCCGGGAACGAGCAGTACTTC
.	TRBV7-2	TRBJ1-1	.	CASSKTGYMNTEAFF	TGTGCCAGCAGCAAGACAGGATACATGAACACTGAAGCTTTCTTT
TRBD2	TRBV4-1	TRBJ2-3	.	CASSFSGPSGSYTQYF	TGCGCCAGCAGCTTTTCCGGGCCTAGCGGGAGTTATACGCAGTATTTT
.	TRBV7-3	TRBJ2-1	.	CASSTQEGLLQFF	TGTGCCAGCAGCACTCAGGAGGGCCTTTTGCAATTCTTC